This is a list of T cell receptor beta chains from one sample in a study of blood T cell repertoires in COVID-19. Generated by immunoSEQ multiplex PCR, the TCRdb table keeps only in-frame clones and is missing some. In the table there are roughly 200,000 clones, 84% of which are singletons. Sequenced: peripheral blood. The source is a woman aged 80 or over with COVID-19, enrolled during active disease. CDR3s include the opening cysteine and the closing phenylalanine or tryptophan. A D gene is named only where the DNA matches it firmly. The size entry is marked missing in some rows and otherwise reads once, few, many or a size class.

v_gene	d_gene	j_gene	abundance	CDR3nt	CDR3aa
TRBV10-3	TRBD1	TRBJ1-2	-	TGTGCCATCCGTCCGGGACAGGTTAATGGTGGCTACACCTTC	CAIRPGQVNGGYTF
TRBV19	-	TRBJ2-4	-	TGTGCCAGTAGTCTCGAAAACATTCAGTACTTC	CASSLENIQYF
TRBV6-4	TRBD2	TRBJ2-7	-	TGTGCCAGCGCGGGGGGTGTGAGCCACGAGCAGTACTTC	CASAGGVSHEQYF
TRBV27	TRBD1	TRBJ1-2	-	TGTGCCAGCAGTCTTGGACAGGGGGGGAGCTATGGCTACACCTTC	CASSLGQGGSYGYTF
TRBV13	-	TRBJ1-1	-	TGTGCCAGCAGCTCGGGGATTACCCGTGAAGCTTTCTTT	CASSSGITREAFF
TRBV7-9	-	TRBJ1-3	few	TGTGCCATCAGGACACTTAAACCCCCCTCTGGAAACACCATATATTTT	CAIRTLKPPSGNTIYF
TRBV7-2	-	TRBJ1-1	few	TGTGCCAGCAGCTTAGGACAGGTTGAAGCTTTCTTT	CASSLGQVEAFF
TRBV30	TRBD1	TRBJ1-5	-	TGTGCCTGGAGCCCTCAACAGGGGGCTAGCAATCAGCCCCAGCATTTT	CAWSPQQGASNQPQHF
TRBV6-1	-	TRBJ2-3	-	TGTGCCAGCAGTGTCCCAACCCGAACAGACACAGATACGCAGTATTTT	CASSVPTRTDTDTQYF
TRBV5-4	-	TRBJ2-1	few	TGTGCCAGCAGTTTCGGAGGACTACGTGTGAATGAGCAGTTCTTC	CASSFGGLRVNEQFF
TRBV29-1	TRBD1	TRBJ1-1	-	TGCAGCGTTTACCCAGGGGGCGGGTGGTTGAACACTGAAGCTTTCTTT	CSVYPGGGWLNTEAFF
TRBV5-5	-	TRBJ1-3	-	TGTGCCAGCAGCTTGGGACAGCCCTCTGGAAACACCATATATTTT	CASSLGQPSGNTIYF
TRBV5-6	-	TRBJ1-1	-	TGTGCCAGCAGCGAGCGCCCCCCGATGAGGGCGAACACTGAAGCTTTCTTT	CASSERPPMRANTEAFF
TRBV23-1	-	TRBJ2-1	-	TGCGCCAGCAGTCAAGAGCCACAGGCCTCCTACAATGAGCAGTTCTTC	CASSQEPQASYNEQFF
TRBV7-2	TRBD2	TRBJ2-7	-	TGTGCCAGCAGCCCGGGGGGTCGGTTTTACGAGCAGTACTTC	CASSPGGRFYEQYF
TRBV5-8	-	TRBJ2-7	-	TGTGCCAGCAGCTTAAACAGGTACTTC	CASSLNRYF
TRBV9	TRBD1	TRBJ1-1	few	TGTGCCAGCAGCCCATACGACAGGGCGGGCACTGAAGCTTTCTTT	CASSPYDRAGTEAFF
TRBV10-3	-	TRBJ2-7	-	TGTGCCATCAGTGGCGAAGGAGGCTACGAGCAGTACTTC	CAISGEGGYEQYF
TRBV19	TRBD1	TRBJ1-4	-	TGTGCCAGCCGTCGCCGTACAGGGGGCGGAACTAATGAAAAACTGTTTTTT	CASRRRTGGGTNEKLFF
TRBV19	-	TRBJ1-3	-	TGTGCCAGTAGTCGGTCTGGACAGTTCTCTGGAAACACCATATATTTT	CASSRSGQFSGNTIYF
TRBV18	TRBD2	TRBJ2-3	-	TGTGCCAGCTCACCTGGGACTAGCGGGGGTTATACGCAGTATTTT	CASSPGTSGGYTQYF
TRBV10-3	-	TRBJ1-1	-	TGTGCCATCAGTGAGCGACTGGAGAACACTGAAGCTTTCTTT	CAISERLENTEAFF
TRBV29-1	TRBD1	TRBJ1-2	-	TGCAGCGTGGGAACAGGGGGCAGTGGCTACACCTTC	CSVGTGGSGYTF